A single sample is the source of the 24 T cell receptor beta chains below, sequenced in a study of early T cells in non-severe SARS-CoV-2 infection. TCRdb itself ran the 5' RACE reads through MiXCR, one entry per CDR3 protein. The sample consists of 50,000 to 60,000 distinct CDR3 sequences, more than 6.5% of them appearing once. Sequenced here: whole blood, sampled at baseline. The receptor set was obtained from an adult who was a healthcare worker with PCR-confirmed SARS-CoV-2 infection or an uninfected control (not recorded which).

The sample holds many counts of this clonotype. V is TRBV4-3 and J is TRBJ2-5; D is undetermined. CDR1 LGHNA and CDR2 YSLEER come from the germline V gene. V dropped 5 bases and J dropped 0 bases, with 10 bases sitting between them. There are 14 residues in the CDR3. The CDR3 region is CASSKRFYQETQYF. The CDR3, as DNA: TGCGCCAGCAGCAAGAGGTTCTACCAAGAGACCCAGTACTTC.

This clonotype has more than one count but fewer than ten. The chain uses TRBV30 and TRBJ2-1, with a tentative D call TRBD1 (6 bases). Trimming cost V 4 bases and J 1 base, with 14 bases left between them. CDR1 is GTSNPN and CDR2 is SVGIG in the germline V gene (reference sequence). CDR3 size: 15 residues. CDR3 sequence (DNA): TGTGCCTGGAACCCAGGGGCAAAATCCTACAATGAGCAGTTCTTC. It yields the protein CAWNPGAKSYNEQFF.

This clonotype was seen at least ten times. Here the CDR3 reads CASSWTSGGNTGELFF. The DNA of the CDR3 is TGTGCCAGCAGCTGGACTAGCGGGGGGAACACCGGGGAGCTGTTTTTT. The V gene is TRBV7-2, the J gene TRBJ2-2; TRBD2 matches 13 bases. This CDR3 region has 16 residues. With 4 bases clipped from V and 1 base from J, the junction kept 0 bases outside the gene matches. Germline-derived CDR1 and CDR2 are SGHTA and FQGNSA.

The genes are TRBV7-2 and TRBJ1-2; D call uncertain. The germline gives CDR1 SGHTA, CDR2 FQGNSA. The CDR3 runs 15 residues. V lost 5 bases to trimming and J lost 4 bases, with 17 bases between them. CDR3 region: CASSPNAGFRYGYTF. The DNA for the CDR3 is TGTGCCAGCAGCCCAAACGCAGGTTTCCGCTATGGCTACACCTTC.

This clonotype was observed many times. The chain links TRBV20-1 to TRBJ2-2; D is ambiguous. The CDR3 length is 14 residues. Germline CDR1 and CDR2: DFQATT and SNEGSKA (reference sequence). V was cut by 3 bases and J by 2 bases, with 10 bases left in between. In nucleotides, the CDR3 is TGCAGTGCTAGTTCCTTCCTTAACACCGGGGAGCTGTTTTTT. It yields the protein CSASSFLNTGELFF.

At least ten counts were recorded for this clonotype. The V and J genes are TRBV7-2 and TRBJ1-5; TRBD1 aligns across 10 bases. This CDR3 spans 14 amino acids. The V segment lost 6 bases and the J segment 6 bases; nucleotides outside the gene matches: 5. CDR1 and CDR2 from the germline V gene are SGHTA and FQGNSA. The DNA for the CDR3 is TGTGCCAGCAGAAGGACAGGGGGTGGTCAGCCCCAGCATTTT. Translation: CASRRTGGGQPQHF.

There are many counts of this clonotype. This chain uses TRBV28 with TRBJ2-5; possibly TRBD1 for D (6 bases). The CDR3 totals 14 residues. Trimming removed 5 bases at V and 5 bases at J, with 15 bases between. CDR1 is MDHEN and CDR2 is SYDVKM in the germline V gene. In nucleotides, the CDR3 is TGTGCCAGCAGTCCCGAGGGGGTACTGGAGACCCAGTACTTC. Encoded protein: CASSPEGVLETQYF. The full variable domain, in which reference TRBV28 and TRBJ2-5 provide the parts outside the CDR3, is DVKVTQSSRYLVKRTGEKVFLECVQDMDHENMFWYRQDPGLGLRLIYFSYDVKMKEKGDIPEGYSVSREKKERFSLILESASTNQTSMYLCASSPEGVLETQYFGPGTRLLVL.

In this sample, this clonotype turned up many times. The chain couples TRBV3-1 to TRBJ2-1, with 11 bases lining up with TRBD2. This CDR3 spans 20 amino acids. Germline-derived CDR1 and CDR2 are LGHDT and YNNKEL (reference sequence). V dropped 4 bases and J dropped 4; count of bases not matched to a gene: 18. The CDR3 DNA sequence: TGTGCCAGCAGCCCAGACCTATATCCGGGACTAGCGGTGAAGTACAATGAGCAGTTCTTC. Translating gives CASSPDLYPGLAVKYNEQFF.

This clonotype was counted many times. The CDR3 bases are TGTGCCAGCAGCTCCAACCAGGGTGTCCAAGAGACCCAGTACTTC. It specifies CASSSNQGVQETQYF. This sequence joins TRBV7-2 and TRBJ2-5, with a possible D match to TRBD1 (5 bases). The CDR3 sequence is 15 residues long. Trimming shortened V by 4 bases and J by 1 base, and 13 bases separated the two germline ends. Germline-derived CDR1 and CDR2 are SGHTA and FQGNSA. Looking up the rest from reference TRBV7-2 and TRBJ2-5 gives the full variable domain: GAGVSQSPSNKVTEKGKDVELRCDPISGHTALYWYRQSLGQGLEFLIYFQGNSAPDKSGLPSDRFSAERTGGSVSTLTIQRTQQEDSAVYLCASSSNQGVQETQYFGPGTRLLVL.

Many counts were recorded for this clonotype. V usage is TRBV7-9 and J usage is TRBJ1-1; the D is unclear. V was pared by 3 bases and J by 10 bases, with 12 bases between. This CDR3 region has 12 residues. Germline V gene data show CDR1 as SEHNR and CDR2 as FQNEAQ (reference sequence). The CDR3 here is CASSFSAEGAFF. CDR3 in DNA: TGTGCCAGCAGCTTCAGCGCCGAAGGAGCTTTCTTT.

This clonotype was counted at least ten times. The V call is TRBV6-2 or TRBV6-3, the J call TRBJ1-2, with TRBD1 as a possible D gene (5 bases). The CDR3 has 15 amino acids. V gave up 6 bases and J gave up 3 bases, with 17 bases separating them. Germline loops: CDR1 MNHEY, CDR2 SVGEGT. The CDR3 loop reads CASSLGDGDYYGYTF. CDR3 coding DNA: TGTGCCAGCAGCCTGGGGGACGGTGATTACTATGGCTACACCTTC.

Only a few counts were recorded for this clonotype. J is TRBJ2-3 and V is TRBV19; 15 bases fit TRBD2. Germline V gene sequence: CDR1 LNHDA, CDR2 SQIVND (reference sequence). J was trimmed by 3 bases and V by 10 bases; bases with no gene match: 2. There are 14 residues in the CDR3. CDR3 DNA sequence: TGTGCCACCGGACTAGCGGGGGGGACAGATACGCAGTATTTT. Residues: CATGLAGGTDTQYF.

In this sample, this clonotype turned up many times. This sequence joins TRBV5-5 and TRBJ2-7; D not certain. CDR3 size: 14 residues. With 0 bases removed from V and 3 bases from J, the gap between germline ends came to 10 bases. CDR1 and CDR2 from the germline V gene are SGHKS and YYEKEE (reference sequence). In nucleotides, the CDR3 is TGTGCCAGCAGCTTGGGCAGCGCTAACTACGAGCAGTACTTC. Its translation is CASSLGSANYEQYF.

At least ten counts were recorded for this clonotype. The V gene is TRBV10-3, the J gene TRBJ2-5; possibly TRBD1 or TRBD2 for D (5 bases each). The V gene lost 7 bases and the J gene lost 4 bases, with 13 bases spanning the gap. CDR1 is ENHRY, CDR2 SYGVKD, per germline. CDR3 size: 13 residues. CDR3 amino acids: CAITPRDGETQYF. The DNA for the CDR3 is TGTGCCATCACCCCAAGGGACGGAGAGACCCAGTACTTC.

The genes are TRBV27 and TRBJ2-3; D remains ambiguous. The CDR3 is made up of 15 amino acids. CDR1 MNHEY and CDR2 SMNVEV come from the germline V gene (reference sequence). The ends were cut back, 0 bases at V and 1 base at J, with 8 bases in the middle. In nucleotides, the CDR3 is TGTGCCAGCAGTTTATCGATTGCACGCACAGATACGCAGTATTTT. Protein product: CASSLSIARTDTQYF.

Worth noting for this clonotype: With a much larger clone just one base away, this may be a read error. V and J are TRBV5-1 and TRBJ2-5; TRBD2 is a possible D gene (5 bases). The CDR3 consists of 15 residues. The V gene's germline CDR1 is SGHRS and CDR2 YFSETQ. DNA for the CDR3: TGCGCCAGCAGCTTGGGCGACCGGGGTCCAGAGAACCAGTACTTC. Translation: CASSLGDRGPENQYF.

This clonotype was counted only a few times. This chain joins TRBV7-6 and TRBJ2-2; D gene ambiguous. Trimming left V 6 bases short and J 7 bases short, with 12 bases between. CDR1 and CDR2 from the germline V gene are SGHVS and FNYEAQ. The CDR3 loop spans 13 amino acids. CDR3 protein: CASSREPGGELFF. CDR3 bases: TGTGCCAGCAGTAGAGAGCCTGGCGGGGAGCTGTTTTTT.

A few counts support this clonotype. This chain joins TRBV7-3 and TRBJ2-1; no firm D call. V lost 2 bases and J lost 3, with 11 bases in between. Germline values: CDR1 SGHTA, CDR2 FQGTGA. The CDR3 loop spans 15 amino acids. CDR3 DNA: TGTGCCAGCAGCTTAGGCCCAGCCGACTACAATGAGCAGTTCTTC. Its translation is CASSLGPADYNEQFF.

The chain carries TRBV7-7 and TRBJ2-2; D assignment may be TRBD1 or TRBD2 (5 bases each). This CDR3 has 15 residues. Per germline, CDR1 SSHAT and CDR2 FNYEAQ (reference sequence). V was cut by 6 bases and J by 4 bases, with 15 bases left in between. Written as DNA, the CDR3 is TGTGCCAGCAGTACTGAGGGACCGGGCACCGGGGAGCTGTTTTTT. Translated, it gives CASSTEGPGTGELFF.

This clonotype came up a few times. The chain carries TRBV7-2 and TRBJ2-7, with no clear D. Looked up from germline, CDR1 is SGHTA and CDR2 is FQGNSA. Trimming took off 5 bases at V and 7 bases at J, with 12 bases between the two ends. This CDR3 is 12 amino acids long. The DNA for the CDR3 is TGTGCCAGCAGCCCCACCTTATGGGAGCAGTACTTC. Translating it yields CASSPTLWEQYF. The variable domain in full, completed from reference TRBV7-2 and TRBJ2-7, reads GAGVSQSPSNKVTEKGKDVELRCDPISGHTALYWYRQSLGQGLEFLIYFQGNSAPDKSGLPSDRFSAERTGGSVSTLTIQRTQQEDSAVYLCASSPTLWEQYFGPGTRLTVT.

In nucleotides, the CDR3 is TGTGCCCGAACCCCTCTACTAGGGTCCTACGAGCAGTACTTC. Translating it yields CARTPLLGSYEQYF. The chain carries TRBV6-2 or TRBV6-3 and TRBJ2-7; a weak D match, TRBD2 (5 bases). The CDR3 extends over 14 amino acids. The germline V and J ends were trimmed by 11 bases and 1 base, with 18 bases remaining between them. Germline assignment: CDR1 MNHEY and CDR2 SVGEGT.

This clonotype was counted ten times or more. The V call is TRBV6-5, the J call TRBJ2-3; the D call may be TRBD1 or TRBD2 (5 bases each). This CDR3 region has 12 residues. From germline, CDR1 is MNHEY and CDR2 SVGAGI. Trimming took off 8 bases at V and 4 bases at J, with 10 bases between the two ends. The CDR3 nucleotides are TGTGCCAGCGCCCGGGACCCAGATACGCAGTATTTT. This translates into CASARDPDTQYF.

The sample holds a few counts of this clonotype. This chain joins TRBV6-2 or TRBV6-3 and TRBJ2-1; 7 nucleotides agree with TRBD2. There are 14 residues in the CDR3. J gave up 8 bases and V 2 bases, and 6 bases lay outside the gene matches. Germline-derived CDR1 and CDR2 are MNHEY and SVGEGT. The CDR3 DNA reads as TGTGCCAGCAGTTACGTTACACGGGGGGATGAGCAGTTCTTC. The encoded protein is CASSYVTRGDEQFF.

This clonotype was counted ten times or more. The chain has TRBV24-1 and TRBJ1-5; 8 bases fit TRBD1. Looked up from germline, CDR1 is KGHDR and CDR2 is SFDVKD. Trimming took 2 bases from V and 4 from J; bases not matched to a gene: 0. The CDR3 sequence is 14 residues long. CDR3 sequence: CATSDWTGNQPQHF. The CDR3 nucleotides are TGTGCCACCAGTGATTGGACAGGGAATCAGCCCCAGCATTTT.